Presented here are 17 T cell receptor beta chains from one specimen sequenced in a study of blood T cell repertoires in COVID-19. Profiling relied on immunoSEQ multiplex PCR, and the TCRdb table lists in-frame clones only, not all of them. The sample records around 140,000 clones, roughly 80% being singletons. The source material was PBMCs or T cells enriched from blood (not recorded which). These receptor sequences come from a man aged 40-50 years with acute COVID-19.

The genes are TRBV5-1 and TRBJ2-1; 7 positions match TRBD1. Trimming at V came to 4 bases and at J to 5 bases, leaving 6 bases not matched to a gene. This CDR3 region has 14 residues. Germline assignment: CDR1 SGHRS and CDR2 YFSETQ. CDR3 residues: CASSPGQQHNEQFF. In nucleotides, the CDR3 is TGCGCCAGCAGCCCGGGACAGCAGCACAATGAGCAGTTCTTC.

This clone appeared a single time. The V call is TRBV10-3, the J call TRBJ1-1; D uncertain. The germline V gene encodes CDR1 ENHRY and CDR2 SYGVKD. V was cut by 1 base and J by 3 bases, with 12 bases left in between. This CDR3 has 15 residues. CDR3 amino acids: CAISEFRVGDTEAFF. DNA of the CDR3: TGTGCCATCAGTGAGTTTAGGGTGGGAGACACTGAAGCTTTCTTT.

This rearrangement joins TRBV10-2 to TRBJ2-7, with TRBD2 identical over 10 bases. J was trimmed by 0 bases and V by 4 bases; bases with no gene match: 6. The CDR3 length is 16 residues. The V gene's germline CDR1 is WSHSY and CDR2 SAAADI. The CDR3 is CASSGLTSGYSYEQYF. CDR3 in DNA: TGCGCCAGCAGTGGGCTGACTAGCGGGTACTCCTACGAGCAGTACTTC.

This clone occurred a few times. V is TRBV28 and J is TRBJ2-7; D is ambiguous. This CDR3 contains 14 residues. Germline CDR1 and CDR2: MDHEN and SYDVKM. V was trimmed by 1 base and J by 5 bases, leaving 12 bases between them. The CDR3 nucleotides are TGTGCCAGCAGTTTATTGGCAGGCACGCACGAGCAGTACTTC. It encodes CASSLLAGTHEQYF. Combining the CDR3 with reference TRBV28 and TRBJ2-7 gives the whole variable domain DVKVTQSSRYLVKRTGEKVFLECVQDMDHENMFWYRQDPGLGLRLIYFSYDVKMKEKGDIPEGYSVSREKKERFSLILESASTNQTSMYLCASSLLAGTHEQYFGPGTRLTVT.

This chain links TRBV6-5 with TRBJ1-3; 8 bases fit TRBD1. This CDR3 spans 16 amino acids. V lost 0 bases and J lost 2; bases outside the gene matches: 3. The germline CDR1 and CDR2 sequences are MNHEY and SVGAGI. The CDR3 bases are TGTGCCAGCAGTTACTCCGGACAGGGTCCTGGAAACACCATATATTTT. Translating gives CASSYSGQGPGNTIYF.

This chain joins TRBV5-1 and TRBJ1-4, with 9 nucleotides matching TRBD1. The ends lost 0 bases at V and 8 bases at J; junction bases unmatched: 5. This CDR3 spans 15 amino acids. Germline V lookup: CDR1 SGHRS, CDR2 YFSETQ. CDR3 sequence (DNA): TGCGCCAGCAGCTTGGCCGGGACAGGGTGGGAAAAACTGTTTTTT. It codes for CASSLAGTGWEKLFF.

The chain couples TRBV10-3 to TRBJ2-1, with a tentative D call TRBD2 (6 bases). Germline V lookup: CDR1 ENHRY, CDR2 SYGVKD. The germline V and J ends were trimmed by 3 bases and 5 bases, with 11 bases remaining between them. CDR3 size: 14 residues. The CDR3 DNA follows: TGTGCCATCAGTGAACGGACTACAGACAATGAGCAGTTCTTC. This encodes CAISERTTDNEQFF.

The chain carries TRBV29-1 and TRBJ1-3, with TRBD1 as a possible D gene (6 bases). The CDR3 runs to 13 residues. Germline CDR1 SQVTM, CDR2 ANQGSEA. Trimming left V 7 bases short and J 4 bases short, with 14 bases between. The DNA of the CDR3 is TGCAGCGCAAACGACAGGTCAGGAAACACCATATATTTT. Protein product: CSANDRSGNTIYF.

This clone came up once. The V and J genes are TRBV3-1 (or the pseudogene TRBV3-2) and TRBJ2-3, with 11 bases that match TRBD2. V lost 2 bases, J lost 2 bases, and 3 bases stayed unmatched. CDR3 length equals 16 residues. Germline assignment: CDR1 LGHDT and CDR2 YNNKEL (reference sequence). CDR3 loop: CASSQPSGGYTDTQYF. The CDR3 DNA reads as TGTGCCAGCAGCCAACCTAGCGGGGGGTACACAGATACGCAGTATTTT.

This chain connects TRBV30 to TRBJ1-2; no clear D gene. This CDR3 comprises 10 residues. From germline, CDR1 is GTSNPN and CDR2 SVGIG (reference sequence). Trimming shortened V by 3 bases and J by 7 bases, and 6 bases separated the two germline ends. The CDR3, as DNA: TGTGCCTGGAGGGGCTCTGGCTACACCTTC. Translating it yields CAWRGSGYTF.

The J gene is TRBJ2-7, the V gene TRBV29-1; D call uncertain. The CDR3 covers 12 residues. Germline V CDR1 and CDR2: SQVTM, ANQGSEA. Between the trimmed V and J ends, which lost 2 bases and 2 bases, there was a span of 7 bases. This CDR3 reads CSVELEPYEQYF. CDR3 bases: TGCAGCGTTGAACTAGAGCCCTACGAGCAGTACTTC.

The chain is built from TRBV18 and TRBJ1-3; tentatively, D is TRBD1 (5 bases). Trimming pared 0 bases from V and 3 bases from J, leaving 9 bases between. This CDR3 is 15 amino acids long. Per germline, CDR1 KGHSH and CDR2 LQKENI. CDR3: CASSPPGQGGNTIYF. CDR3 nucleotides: TGTGCCAGCTCACCACCGGGGCAGGGTGGAAACACCATATATTTT.

The CDR3, as DNA: TGTGCCAGTAGTACCACCTCAGGGGGCCGAAAGACCCAGTACTTC. Translating it yields CASSTTSGGRKTQYF. The J gene is TRBJ2-5, the V gene TRBV19, with 8 bases identical to TRBD1. CDR1 and CDR2 from the germline V gene are LNHDA and SQIVND (reference sequence). V shed 4 bases and J 6 bases; nucleotides not matched to a gene: 10. This CDR3 has 15 residues.

Written as DNA, the CDR3 is TGTGCCAGCAGCTCCCGGTCACCTTTGGATGGCTACACCTTC. Protein: CASSSRSPLDGYTF. V usage is TRBV7-9 and J usage is TRBJ1-2; D gene unclear. V was pared by 4 bases and J by 6 bases, with 15 bases between. The length of the CDR3 is 14 residues. Germline V gene lookup returns CDR1 SEHNR and CDR2 FQNEAQ (reference sequence).

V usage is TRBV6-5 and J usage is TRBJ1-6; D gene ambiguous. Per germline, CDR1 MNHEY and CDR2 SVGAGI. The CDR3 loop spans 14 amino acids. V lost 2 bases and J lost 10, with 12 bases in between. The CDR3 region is CASSYGGLGSPLHF. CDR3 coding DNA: TGTGCCAGCAGTTACGGCGGGCTCGGGTCACCCCTCCACTTT.

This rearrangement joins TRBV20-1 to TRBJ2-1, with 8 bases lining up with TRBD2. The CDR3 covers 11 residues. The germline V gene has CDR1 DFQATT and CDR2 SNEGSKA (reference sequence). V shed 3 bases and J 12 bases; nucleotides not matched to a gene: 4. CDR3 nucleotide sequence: TGCAGTGCTAGCGGGGGGGCCCGGCAGTTCTTC. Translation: CSASGGARQFF.

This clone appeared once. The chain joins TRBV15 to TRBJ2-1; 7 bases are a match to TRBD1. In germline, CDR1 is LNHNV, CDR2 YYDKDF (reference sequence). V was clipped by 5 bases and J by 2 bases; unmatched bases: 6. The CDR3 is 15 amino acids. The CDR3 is CATSDGTEPYNEQFF. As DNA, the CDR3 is TGTGCCACCAGCGACGGGACAGAGCCCTACAATGAGCAGTTCTTC.